This TCR beta chain appears in the sequencing data of a study of T-cell reconstitution after alpha-beta-depleted transplantation in children. In this sample, this clonotype turned up many times. Its cognate antigen is unknown. As it was prepared, the TCRbeta library received unique molecular identifiers. In TCRdb, the PCR reads were re-called with MiXCR into one record per CDR3 protein. The sample lists roughly 110,000 distinct CDR3 sequences, 10% occurring once. Findings of the study overall: Where alpha-beta T cells came from about two months after transplant was reportedly several hundred expanded graft clones.

Source: PBMCs, taken before TCRalphabeta/CD19-depleted stem cell transplant. This receptor was obtained from a boy aged 2-9 years with acute lymphoblastic leukemia, due to receive a stem cell transplant.

CDR3 sequence reads: CASSQGAGQTGELFF. The DNA for the CDR3 is TGTGCCAGCAGCCAAGGGGCGGGACAAACCGGGGAGCTGTTTTTT. The rearrangement links TRBV3-1 to TRBJ2-2; D possibly matches TRBD1 or TRBD2 (6 bases each). In germline, CDR1 is LGHDT, CDR2 YNNKEL (reference sequence). This CDR3 has 15 residues. Trimming took off 1 base at V and 5 bases at J, with 11 bases between the two ends.